The TCR beta chain described here comes from a study of cytomegalovirus exposure and HLA in healthy donors. V was cut by 6 bases and J by 6 bases, with 17 bases left in between. The CDR3 spans 14 residues. Per germline, CDR1 MDHEN and CDR2 SYDVKM. Points from the study as a whole: Some TCR beta chains (more than 150 of them) were listed as cytomegalovirus-associated. Prediction of most subjects' HLA-A and HLA-B alleles by TCR beta sequences was reportedly accurate. Later, TCR association rates were found to vary by HLA locus, highest for DRB1 and lowest for HLA-C. Sequencing likely produced, as an artifact, a cluster of highly shared sequence variants.

This PCR relied on a set of 60 Vbeta primers and 13 Jbeta primers. Only in-frame clones appear in the TCRdb table, and some are missing; sequencing was by immunoSEQ multiplex PCR. Altogether roughly 100,000 clones are present, roughly three quarters being singletons, with the ten largest covering more than 2.5%. About this clone: Its target is not known.

This chain links TRBV28 with TRBJ1-2; weak D call: TRBD1 (5 bases). The sequencing sample was made of PBMCs. The TCR sequence derives from a man aged 30 to 45 in good health and CMV-seronegative. The CDR3 loop reads CASRGGALLHGYTF. The DNA of the CDR3 is TGTGCCAGCAGGGGTGGGGCCTTACTACATGGCTACACCTTC.